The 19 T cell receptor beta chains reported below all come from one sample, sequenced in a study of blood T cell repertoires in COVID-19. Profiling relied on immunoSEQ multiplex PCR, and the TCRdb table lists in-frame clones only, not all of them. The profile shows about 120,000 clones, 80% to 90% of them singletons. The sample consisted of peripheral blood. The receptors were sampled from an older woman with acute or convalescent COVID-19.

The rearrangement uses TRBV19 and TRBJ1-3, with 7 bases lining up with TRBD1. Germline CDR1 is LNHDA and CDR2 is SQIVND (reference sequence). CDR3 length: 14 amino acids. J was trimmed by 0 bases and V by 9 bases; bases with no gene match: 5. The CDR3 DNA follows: TGTGCCAGCGGACAGGCCTACTCTGGAAACACCATATATTTT. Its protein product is CASGQAYSGNTIYF.

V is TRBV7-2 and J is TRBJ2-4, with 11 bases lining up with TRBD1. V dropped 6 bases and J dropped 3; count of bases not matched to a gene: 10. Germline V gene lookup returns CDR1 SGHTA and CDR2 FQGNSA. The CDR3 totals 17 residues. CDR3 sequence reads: CASSLRDRGSGKNIQYF. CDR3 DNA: TGTGCCAGCAGTCTCCGGGACAGGGGGTCGGGCAAAAACATTCAGTACTTC.

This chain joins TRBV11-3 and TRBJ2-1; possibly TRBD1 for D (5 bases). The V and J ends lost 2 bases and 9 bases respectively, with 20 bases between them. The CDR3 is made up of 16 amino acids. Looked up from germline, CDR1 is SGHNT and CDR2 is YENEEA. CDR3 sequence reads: CASSLPVGASFIEQFF. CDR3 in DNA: TGTGCCAGCAGCTTACCAGTTGGGGCGAGTTTCATTGAGCAGTTCTTC.

CDR3 protein: CSYRQASYGYTF. CDR3 nucleotide sequence: TGCAGCTATAGACAGGCAAGCTATGGCTACACCTTC. V usage is TRBV29-1 and J usage is TRBJ1-2; D is possibly TRBD1 (6 bases). Germline values: CDR1 SQVTM, CDR2 ANQGSEA. Trimming left V 8 bases short and J 4 bases short, with 14 bases between. The CDR3 sequence is 12 residues long.

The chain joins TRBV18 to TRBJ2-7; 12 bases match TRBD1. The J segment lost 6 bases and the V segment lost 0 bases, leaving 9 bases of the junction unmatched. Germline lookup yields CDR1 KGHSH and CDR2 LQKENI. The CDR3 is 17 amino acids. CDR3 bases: TGTGCCAGCTCACCACCGGGATTCGGGACAGGGGGCGCCGAGCAGTACTTC. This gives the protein CASSPPGFGTGGAEQYF.

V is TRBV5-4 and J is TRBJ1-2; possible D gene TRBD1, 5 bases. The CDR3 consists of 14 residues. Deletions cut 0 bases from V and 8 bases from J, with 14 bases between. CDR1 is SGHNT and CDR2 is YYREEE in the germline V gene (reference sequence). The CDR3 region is CASSLEGEIGGYTF. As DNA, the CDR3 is TGTGCCAGCAGCTTGGAAGGGGAAATTGGCGGCTACACCTTC.

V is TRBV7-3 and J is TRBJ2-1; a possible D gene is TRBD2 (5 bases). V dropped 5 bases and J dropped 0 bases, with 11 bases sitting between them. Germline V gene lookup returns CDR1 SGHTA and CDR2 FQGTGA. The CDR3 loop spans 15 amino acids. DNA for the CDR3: TGTGCCAGCAGCGTGATAGGGAGCTCCTACAATGAGCAGTTCTTC. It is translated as CASSVIGSSYNEQFF.

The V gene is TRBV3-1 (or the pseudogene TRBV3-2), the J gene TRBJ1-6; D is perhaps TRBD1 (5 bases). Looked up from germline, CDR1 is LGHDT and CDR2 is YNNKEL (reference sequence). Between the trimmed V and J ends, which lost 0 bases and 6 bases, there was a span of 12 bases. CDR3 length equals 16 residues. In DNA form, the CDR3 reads TGTGCCAGCAGCCAAGATAGGAGACAGATTAATTCACCCCTCCACTTT. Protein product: CASSQDRRQINSPLHF.

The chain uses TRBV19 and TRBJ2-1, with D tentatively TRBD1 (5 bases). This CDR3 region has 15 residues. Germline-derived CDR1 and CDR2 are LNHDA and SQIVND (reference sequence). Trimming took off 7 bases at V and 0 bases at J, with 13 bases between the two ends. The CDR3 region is CASTPGPGSYNEQFF. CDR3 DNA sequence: TGTGCCAGTACCCCAGGGCCGGGCTCCTACAATGAGCAGTTCTTC.

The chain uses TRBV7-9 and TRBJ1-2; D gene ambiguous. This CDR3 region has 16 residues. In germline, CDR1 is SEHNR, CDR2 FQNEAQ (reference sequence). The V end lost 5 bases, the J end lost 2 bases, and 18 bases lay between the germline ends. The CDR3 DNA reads TGTGCCAGCAGCGCGCTAACTAGGCGCCGAAACTATGGCTACACCTTC. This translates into CASSALTRRRNYGYTF.

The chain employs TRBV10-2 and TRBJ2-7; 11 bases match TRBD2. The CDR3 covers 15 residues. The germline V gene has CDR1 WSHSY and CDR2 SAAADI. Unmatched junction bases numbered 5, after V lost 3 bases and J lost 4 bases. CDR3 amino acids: CASSETGLAVYEQYF. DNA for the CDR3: TGCGCCAGCAGTGAAACGGGACTAGCGGTGTACGAGCAGTACTTC.

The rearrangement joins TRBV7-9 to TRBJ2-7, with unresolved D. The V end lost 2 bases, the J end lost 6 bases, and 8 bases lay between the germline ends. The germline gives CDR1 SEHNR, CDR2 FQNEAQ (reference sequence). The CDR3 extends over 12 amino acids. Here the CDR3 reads CASSLSTGEQYF. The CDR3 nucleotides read TGTGCCAGCAGCTTATCCACGGGCGAGCAGTACTTC.

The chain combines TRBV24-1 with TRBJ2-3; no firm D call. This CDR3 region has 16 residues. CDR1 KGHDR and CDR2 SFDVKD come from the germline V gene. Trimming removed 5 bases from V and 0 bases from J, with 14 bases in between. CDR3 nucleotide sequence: TGTGCCACCAGTGCCTGGGCAGAAGCTAGCACAGATACGCAGTATTTT. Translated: CATSAWAEASTDTQYF.

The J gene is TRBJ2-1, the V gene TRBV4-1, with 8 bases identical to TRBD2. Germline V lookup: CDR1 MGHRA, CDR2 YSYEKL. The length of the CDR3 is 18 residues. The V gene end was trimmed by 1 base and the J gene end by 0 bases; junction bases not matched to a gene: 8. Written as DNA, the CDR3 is TGCGCCAGCAGCCAAGGGGGCGGGGGGTCCCGCTCCTACAATGAGCAGTTCTTC. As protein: CASSQGGGGSRSYNEQFF.

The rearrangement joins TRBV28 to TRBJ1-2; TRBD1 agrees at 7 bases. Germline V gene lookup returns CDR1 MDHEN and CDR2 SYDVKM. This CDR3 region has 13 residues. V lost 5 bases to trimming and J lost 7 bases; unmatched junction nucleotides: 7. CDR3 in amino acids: CASSIQGSGGYTF. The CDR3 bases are TGTGCCAGCAGTATACAGGGGTCCGGTGGCTACACCTTC.

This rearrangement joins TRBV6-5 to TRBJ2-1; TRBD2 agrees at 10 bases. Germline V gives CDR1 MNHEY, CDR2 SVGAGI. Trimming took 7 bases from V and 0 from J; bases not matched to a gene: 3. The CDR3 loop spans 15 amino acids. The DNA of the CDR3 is TGTGCCAGCACCTCTAGCGGGGGCTCCTACAATGAGCAGTTCTTC. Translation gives CASTSSGGSYNEQFF.

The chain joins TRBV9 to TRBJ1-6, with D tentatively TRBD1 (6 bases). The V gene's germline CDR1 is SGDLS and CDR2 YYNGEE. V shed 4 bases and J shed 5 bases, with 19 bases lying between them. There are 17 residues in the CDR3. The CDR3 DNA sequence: TGTGCCAGCAGCCAAGAGGGGTCCGGGGGGCATAATTCACCCCTCCACTTT. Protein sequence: CASSQEGSGGHNSPLHF.

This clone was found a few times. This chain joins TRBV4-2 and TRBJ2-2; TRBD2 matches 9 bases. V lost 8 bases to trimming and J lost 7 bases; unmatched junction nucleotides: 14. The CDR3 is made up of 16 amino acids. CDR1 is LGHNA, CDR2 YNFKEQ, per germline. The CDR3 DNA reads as TGTGCCAGCCAGGCGGAGGGCGGGGGGGCTGTCGGGGAGCTGTTTTTT. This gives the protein CASQAEGGGAVGELFF.

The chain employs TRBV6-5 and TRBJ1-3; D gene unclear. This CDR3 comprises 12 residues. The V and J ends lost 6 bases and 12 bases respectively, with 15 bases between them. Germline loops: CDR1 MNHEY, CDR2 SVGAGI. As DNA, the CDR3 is TGTGCCAGCAGGTTGGGGAGGGATCACATATATTTT. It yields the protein CASRLGRDHIYF.